This T cell receptor (beta chain) is drawn from a study of CD8 T cells in Susac syndrome. Points from the study as a whole: The study's TCR sequencing and HLA analysis drew on a certain number of individuals. That number was acknowledged as relatively small.

The RNA input was roughly 0.45 to 1 ug, and it was reverse transcribed with random hexamers. Amplification of TCR beta CDR3 by immunoSEQ multiplex PCR spanned 54 Vbeta and 13 Jbeta. TCRdb re-derived calls from the immunoSEQ multiplex PCR reads in MiXCR, one entry per CDR3 protein. The sample includes 250,000 to 300,000 distinct CDR3 sequences, about 85% of them seen just once. With 6 bases clipped from V and 0 bases from J, the junction kept 19 bases outside the gene matches. CDR1 and CDR2 (germline): DFQATT, SNEGSKA (reference sequence). The CDR3 is 18 residues long. On this clonotype itself: What it binds is unknown.

Sequencing was performed on CD8+ T cells from PBMCs. The clonotype was recovered from a human donor with multiple sclerosis. The chain couples TRBV20-1 to TRBJ2-5; 7 bases match TRBD2. The CDR3 spells CSAPKVGLAERYQETQYF. The CDR3 region has the DNA TGCAGTGCCCCAAAAGTGGGGCTAGCGGAGAGGTACCAAGAGACCCAGTACTTC.